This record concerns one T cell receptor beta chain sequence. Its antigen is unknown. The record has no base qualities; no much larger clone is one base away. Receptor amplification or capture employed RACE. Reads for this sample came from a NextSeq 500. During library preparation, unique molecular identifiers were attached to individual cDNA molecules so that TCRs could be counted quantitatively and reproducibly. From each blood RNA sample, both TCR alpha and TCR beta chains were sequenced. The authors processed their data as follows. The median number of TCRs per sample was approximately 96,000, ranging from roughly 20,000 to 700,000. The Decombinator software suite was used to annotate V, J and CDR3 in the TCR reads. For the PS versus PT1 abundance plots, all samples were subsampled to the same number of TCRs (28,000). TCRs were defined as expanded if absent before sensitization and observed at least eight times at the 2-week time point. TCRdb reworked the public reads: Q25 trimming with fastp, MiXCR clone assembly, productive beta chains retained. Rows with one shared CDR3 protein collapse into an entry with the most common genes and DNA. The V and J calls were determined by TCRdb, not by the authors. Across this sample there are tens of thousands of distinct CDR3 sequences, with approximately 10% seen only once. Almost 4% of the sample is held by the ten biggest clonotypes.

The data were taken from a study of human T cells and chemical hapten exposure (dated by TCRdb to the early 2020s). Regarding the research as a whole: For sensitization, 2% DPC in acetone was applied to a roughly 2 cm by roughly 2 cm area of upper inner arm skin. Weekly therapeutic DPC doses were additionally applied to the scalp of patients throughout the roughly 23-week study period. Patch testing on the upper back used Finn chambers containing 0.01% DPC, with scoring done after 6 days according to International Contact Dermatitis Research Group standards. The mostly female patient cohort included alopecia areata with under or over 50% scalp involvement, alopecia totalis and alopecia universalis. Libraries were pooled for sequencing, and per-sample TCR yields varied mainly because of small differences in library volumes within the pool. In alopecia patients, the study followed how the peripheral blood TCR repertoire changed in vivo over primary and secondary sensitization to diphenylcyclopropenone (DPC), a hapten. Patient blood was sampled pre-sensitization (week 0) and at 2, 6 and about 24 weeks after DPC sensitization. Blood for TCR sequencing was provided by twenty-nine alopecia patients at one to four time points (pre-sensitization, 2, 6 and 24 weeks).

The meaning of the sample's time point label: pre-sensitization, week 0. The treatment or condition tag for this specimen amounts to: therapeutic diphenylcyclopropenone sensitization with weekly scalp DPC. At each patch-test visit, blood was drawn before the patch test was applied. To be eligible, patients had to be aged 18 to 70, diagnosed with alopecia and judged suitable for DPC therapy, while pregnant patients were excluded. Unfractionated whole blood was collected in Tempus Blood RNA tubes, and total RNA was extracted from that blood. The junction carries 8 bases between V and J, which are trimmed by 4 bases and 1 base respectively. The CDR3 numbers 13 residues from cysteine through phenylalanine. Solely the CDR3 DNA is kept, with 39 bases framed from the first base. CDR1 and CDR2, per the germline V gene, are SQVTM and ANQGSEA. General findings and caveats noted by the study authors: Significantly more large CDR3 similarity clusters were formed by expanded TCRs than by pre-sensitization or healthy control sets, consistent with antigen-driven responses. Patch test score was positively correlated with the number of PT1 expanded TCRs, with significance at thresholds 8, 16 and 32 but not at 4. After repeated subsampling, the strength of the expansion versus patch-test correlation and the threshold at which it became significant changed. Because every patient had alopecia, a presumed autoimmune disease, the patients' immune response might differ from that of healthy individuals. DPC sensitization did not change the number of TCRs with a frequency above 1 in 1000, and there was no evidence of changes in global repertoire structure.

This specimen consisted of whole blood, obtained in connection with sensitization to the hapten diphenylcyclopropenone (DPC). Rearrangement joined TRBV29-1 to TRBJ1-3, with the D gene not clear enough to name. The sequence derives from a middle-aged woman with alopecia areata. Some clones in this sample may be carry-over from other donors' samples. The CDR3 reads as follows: CSVAGSSGNTIYF. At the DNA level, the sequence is TGCAGCGTTGCTGGCAGTTCTGGAAACACCATATATTTT.